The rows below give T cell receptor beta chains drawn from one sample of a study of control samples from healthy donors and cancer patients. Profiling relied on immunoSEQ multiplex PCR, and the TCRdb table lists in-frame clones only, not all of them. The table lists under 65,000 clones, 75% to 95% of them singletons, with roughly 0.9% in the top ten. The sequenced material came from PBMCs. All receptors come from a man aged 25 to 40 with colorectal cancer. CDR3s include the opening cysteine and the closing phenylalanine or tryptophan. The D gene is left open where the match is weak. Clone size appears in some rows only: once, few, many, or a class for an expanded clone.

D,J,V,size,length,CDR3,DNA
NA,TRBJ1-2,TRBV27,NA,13,CASSLDRQSGYTF,TGTGCCAGCAGTTTAGACAGGCAGAGTGGCTACACCTTC
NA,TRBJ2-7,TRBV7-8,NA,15,CASSSPEGTWAEQYF,TGTGCCAGCAGCTCGCCAGAAGGTACTTGGGCAGAGCAGTACTTC
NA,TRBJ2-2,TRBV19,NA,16,CASSNRAGWDTGELFF,TGTGCCAGTAGTAATCGGGCAGGGTGGGACACCGGGGAGCTGTTTTTT
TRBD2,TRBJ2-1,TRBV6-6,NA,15,CASRYTSEEWGEQFF,TGTGCCAGCAGATATACTAGCGAGGAGTGGGGTGAGCAGTTCTTC
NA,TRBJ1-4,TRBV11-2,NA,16,CASSHYRVRLEEKLFF,TGTGCCAGCAGCCATTACAGGGTGCGCCTCGAGGAAAAACTGTTTTTT
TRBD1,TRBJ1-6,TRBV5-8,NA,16,CASSLATGTGNSPLHF,TGTGCCAGCAGCTTGGCGACCGGGACAGGGAATTCACCCCTCCACTTT
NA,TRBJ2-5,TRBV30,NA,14,CAWSGGGGSKTQYF,TGTGCCTGGAGTGGGGGAGGGGGATCAAAGACCCAGTACTTC
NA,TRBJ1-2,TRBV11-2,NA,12,CASSEMDYGYTF,TGTGCCAGCAGCGAAATGGACTATGGCTACACCTTC
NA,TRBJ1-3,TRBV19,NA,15,CASSMGVSSGNTIYF,TGTGCCAGTAGTATGGGTGTCTCCTCTGGAAACACCATATATTTT
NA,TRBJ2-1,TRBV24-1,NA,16,CATSATSWYRGNEQFF,TGTGCCACCAGTGCCACCAGTTGGTACAGAGGCAATGAGCAGTTCTTC
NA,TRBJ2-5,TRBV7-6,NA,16,CASSPGSGVDTETQYF,TGTGCCAGCAGCCCAGGGTCAGGGGTCGATACGGAGACCCAGTACTTC
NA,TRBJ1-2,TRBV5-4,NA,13,CASSPESSYGYTF,TGTGCCAGCAGCCCCGAATCCTCCTATGGCTACACCTTC
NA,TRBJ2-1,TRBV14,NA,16,CASSQGGAGTYNEQFF,TGTGCCAGCAGCCAAGGGGGGGCGGGTACCTACAATGAGCAGTTCTTC
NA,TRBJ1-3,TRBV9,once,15,CARGVGLISGNTIYF,TGTGCCAGAGGGGTAGGGCTGATCTCTGGAAACACCATATATTTT
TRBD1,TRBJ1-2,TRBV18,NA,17,CASSPRAGTGEGGGYTF,TGTGCCAGCTCACCGCGGGCCGGGACAGGGGAAGGAGGTGGCTACACCTTC
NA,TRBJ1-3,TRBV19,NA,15,CASSARPNSGNTIYF,TGTGCCAGTAGTGCTAGACCGAACTCTGGAAACACCATATATTTT
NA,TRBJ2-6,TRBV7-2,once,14,CASSLMKTQSGLTF,TGTGCCAGCAGCTTGATGAAAACCCAGTCTGGCCTGACTTTC
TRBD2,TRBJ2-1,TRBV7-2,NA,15,CASTSLAGVYNEQFF,TGTGCCAGCACCTCTCTAGCGGGGGTCTACAATGAGCAGTTCTTC
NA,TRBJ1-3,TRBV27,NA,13,CASSLQAGNTIYF,TGTGCCAGCAGTTTACAAGCAGGAAACACCATATATTTT
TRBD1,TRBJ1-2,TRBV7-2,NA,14,CASSPRTGDYGYTF,TGTGCCAGCAGCCCGCGAACAGGGGACTATGGCTACACCTTC
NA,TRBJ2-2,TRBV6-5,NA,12,CATARGSGELFF,TGTGCCACCGCGAGGGGCTCCGGGGAGCTGTTTTTT
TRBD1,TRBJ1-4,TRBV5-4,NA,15,CASSITGATNEKLFF,TGTGCCAGCAGCATTACAGGGGCAACTAATGAAAAACTGTTTTTT
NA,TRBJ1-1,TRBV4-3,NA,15,CASSPQMGENTEAFF,TGCGCCAGCAGCCCACAGATGGGGGAAAACACTGAAGCTTTCTTT
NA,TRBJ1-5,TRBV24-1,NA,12,CATTGSNQPQHF,TGTGCCACAACAGGGAGCAATCAGCCCCAGCATTTT
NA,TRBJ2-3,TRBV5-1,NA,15,CASSLEGVGTDTQYF,TGCGCCAGCAGCTTGGAGGGGGTGGGTACAGATACGCAGTATTTT
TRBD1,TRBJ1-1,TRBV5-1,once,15,CASSLGQGAMTEAFF,TGCGCCAGCAGCCTGGGACAGGGGGCGATGACTGAAGCTTTCTTT
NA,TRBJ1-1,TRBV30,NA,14,CAWSPDTLNTEAFF,TGTGCCTGGAGTCCAGATACCTTGAACACTGAAGCTTTCTTT
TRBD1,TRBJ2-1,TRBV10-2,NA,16,CASKGRTGGGYNEQFF,TGCGCCAGCAAAGGGAGGACAGGGGGTGGCTACAATGAGCAGTTCTTC
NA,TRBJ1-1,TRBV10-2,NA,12,CASSPPNTEAFF,TGCGCCAGCAGTCCTCCGAACACTGAAGCTTTCTTT
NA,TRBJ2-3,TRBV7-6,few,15,CASSLGGARSDTQYF,TGTGCCAGCAGCTTAGGGGGGGCGAGGTCAGATACGCAGTATTTT
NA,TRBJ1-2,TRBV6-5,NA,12,CASSNQGGGYTF,TGTGCCAGCAGTAATCAGGGTGGTGGCTACACCTTC
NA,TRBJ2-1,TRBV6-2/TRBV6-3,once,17,CASSYSGEAGQDNEQFF,TGTGCCAGCAGTTACTCCGGGGAGGCCGGCCAGGACAATGAGCAGTTCTTC
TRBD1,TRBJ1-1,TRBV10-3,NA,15,CAINPGQGAGTEAFF,TGTGCCATCAACCCCGGACAGGGGGCGGGCACTGAAGCTTTCTTT
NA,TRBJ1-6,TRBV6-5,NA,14,CASSYSGDNSPLHF,TGTGCCAGCAGTTACTCGGGAGATAATTCACCCCTCCACTTT
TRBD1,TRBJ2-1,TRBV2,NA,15,CASRNRGNQHNEQFF,TGTGCCAGCAGGAACAGGGGAAATCAACACAATGAGCAGTTCTTC
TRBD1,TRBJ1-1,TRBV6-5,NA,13,CASKGTGGTEAFF,TGTGCCAGCAAAGGGACAGGCGGTACTGAAGCTTTCTTT
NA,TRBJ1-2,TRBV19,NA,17,CASSIGGVGPGTYGYTF,TGTGCCAGTAGTATAGGGGGCGTGGGACCGGGGACCTATGGCTACACCTTC